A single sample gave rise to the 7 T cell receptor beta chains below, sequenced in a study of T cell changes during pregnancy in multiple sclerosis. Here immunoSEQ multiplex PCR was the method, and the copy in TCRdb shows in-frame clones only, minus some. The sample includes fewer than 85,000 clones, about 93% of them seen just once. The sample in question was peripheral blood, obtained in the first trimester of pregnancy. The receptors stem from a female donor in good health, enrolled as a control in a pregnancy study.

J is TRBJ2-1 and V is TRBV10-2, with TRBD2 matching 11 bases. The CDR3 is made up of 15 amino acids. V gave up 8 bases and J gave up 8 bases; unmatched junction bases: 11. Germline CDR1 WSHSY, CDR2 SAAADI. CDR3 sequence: CASGGTSGSIDEQFF. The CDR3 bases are TGCGCCAGCGGGGGTACTAGCGGGAGTATCGATGAGCAGTTCTTC.

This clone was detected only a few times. CDR3 coding DNA: TGTGCCAGCATGACAGGGGCAACTAATGAAAAACTGTTTTTT. It codes for CASMTGATNEKLFF. The chain employs TRBV28 and TRBJ1-4, with 8 bases identical to TRBD1. Germline-derived CDR1 and CDR2 are MDHEN and SYDVKM. V gave up 7 bases and J gave up 0 bases; unmatched junction bases: 1. There are 14 residues in the CDR3.

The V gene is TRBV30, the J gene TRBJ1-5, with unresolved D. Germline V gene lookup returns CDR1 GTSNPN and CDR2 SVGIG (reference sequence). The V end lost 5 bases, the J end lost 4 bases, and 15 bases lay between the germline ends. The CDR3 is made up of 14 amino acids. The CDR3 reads CAWEDHGANQPQHF. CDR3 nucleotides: TGTGCCTGGGAAGATCACGGTGCGAATCAGCCCCAGCATTTT.

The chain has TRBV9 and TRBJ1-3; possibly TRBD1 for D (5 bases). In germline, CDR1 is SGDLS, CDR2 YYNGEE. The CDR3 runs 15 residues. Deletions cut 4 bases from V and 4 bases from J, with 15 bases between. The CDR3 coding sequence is TGTGCCAGCAGCCCCCGAGGAGGGACCGGAAACACCATATATTTT. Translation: CASSPRGGTGNTIYF.

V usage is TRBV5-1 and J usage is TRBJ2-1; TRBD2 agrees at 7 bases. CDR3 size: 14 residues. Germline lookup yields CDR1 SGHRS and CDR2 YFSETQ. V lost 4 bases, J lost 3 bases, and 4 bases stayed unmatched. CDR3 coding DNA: TGCGCCAGCAGCGTCGCGGGAGACTACAATGAGCAGTTCTTC. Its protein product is CASSVAGDYNEQFF.

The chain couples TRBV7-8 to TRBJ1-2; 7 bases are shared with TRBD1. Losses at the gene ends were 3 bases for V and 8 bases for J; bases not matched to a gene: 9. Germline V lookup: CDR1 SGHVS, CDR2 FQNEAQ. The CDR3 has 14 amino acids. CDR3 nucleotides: TGTGCCAGCAGCTTCACAGCAAGAGGGGGCGGCTACACCTTC. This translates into CASSFTARGGGYTF.

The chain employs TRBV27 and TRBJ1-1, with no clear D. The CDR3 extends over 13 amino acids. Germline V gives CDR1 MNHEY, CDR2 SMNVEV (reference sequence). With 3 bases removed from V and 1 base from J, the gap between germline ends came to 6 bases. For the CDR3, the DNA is TGTGCCAGCAGTTTCCGCAGGAACACTGAAGCTTTCTTT. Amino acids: CASSFRRNTEAFF.